This TCR beta chain was recovered during a study of vaccination and CD4 T cells after COVID-19. Treatment defined: approximately nine-day PBMC culture with coronavirus spike peptide pools or control peptides (ViraFEST assay). Germline assignment: CDR1 DFQATT and CDR2 SNEGSKA (reference sequence). Trimming pared 3 bases from V and 0 bases from J, leaving 15 bases between. The CDR3 is made up of 16 amino acids. CD4+ T cells that had been cultured provided DNA sequenced with the Oncomine TCR Beta short-read assay. TCRdb reanalysed the PCR reads using MiXCR and keeps one entry per CDR3 protein. In the table there are 20,000 to 25,000 distinct CDR3 sequences, 70% of which are singletons. Concerning this clonotype: Its antigen remains unknown.

The rearrangement links TRBV20-1 to TRBJ1-3; D might be TRBD1 (6 bases). The clonotype was recovered from a human donor who had recovered from COVID-19. Sequencing was performed on CD4+ T cells from blood, cultured in vitro. The CDR3 loop reads CSASMGTSRSGNTIYF. DNA for the CDR3: TGCAGTGCTAGTATGGGGACATCCCGCTCTGGAAACACCATATATTTT.